This passage covers 27 T cell receptor beta chains from one sample sequenced in a study of control samples from healthy donors and cancer patients. Generated by immunoSEQ multiplex PCR, the TCRdb table keeps only in-frame clones and is missing some. The sample yields hundreds of thousands of clones, around 80% seen once. The sequenced material came from PBMCs. These receptors came from an older woman with lung cancer.

In DNA form, the CDR3 reads TGTGCCAGCTGCGACAGGGGGCGTATGGATGGCTACACCTTC. This codes for CASCDRGRMDGYTF. The V call is TRBV19, the J call TRBJ1-2; 10 bases are shared with TRBD1. V was pared by 9 bases and J by 6 bases, with 10 bases of the junction left unmatched. Germline CDR1 reads LNHDA; CDR2 reads SQIVND (reference sequence). There are 14 residues in the CDR3.

This sequence joins TRBV19 and TRBJ1-6; 11 nucleotides match TRBD1. The V segment lost 4 bases and the J segment 7 bases; nucleotides outside the gene matches: 9. The CDR3 runs 17 residues. Per the germline V gene, CDR1 is LNHDA and CDR2 is SQIVND (reference sequence). CDR3 residues: CASSKRHGQGANSPLHF. CDR3 bases: TGTGCCAGTAGTAAACGCCACGGACAGGGGGCAAATTCACCCCTCCACTTT.

The chain links TRBV3-1 (or the pseudogene TRBV3-2) to TRBJ1-3; a possible D gene is TRBD1 (5 bases). Trimming shortened V by 6 bases and J by 4 bases, and 13 bases separated the two germline ends. The CDR3 sequence is 14 residues long. Germline V CDR1 and CDR2: LGHDT, YNNKEL (reference sequence). CDR3 DNA sequence: TGTGCCAGCAGGCAGGATGACAGAGGAAACACCATATATTTT. Its protein is CASRQDDRGNTIYF.

The chain uses TRBV3-1 (or the pseudogene TRBV3-2) and TRBJ2-3; possibly TRBD2 for D (6 bases). V gave up 3 bases and J gave up 4 bases, with 11 bases separating them. Germline lookup yields CDR1 LGHDT and CDR2 YNNKEL (reference sequence). The CDR3 is made up of 14 amino acids. In DNA form, the CDR3 reads TGTGCCAGCAGCCACCGGGAGTTCGCAGATACGCAGTATTTT. This translates into CASSHREFADTQYF.

This chain connects TRBV7-9 to TRBJ2-5; D not resolved. The CDR3 consists of 12 residues. Trimming left V 5 bases short and J 0 bases short, with 4 bases between. CDR1 SEHNR and CDR2 FQNEAQ come from the germline V gene (reference sequence). CDR3 coding DNA: TGTGCCAGCAGCCCGTACCAAGAGACCCAGTACTTC. Protein sequence: CASSPYQETQYF.

The chain recombines TRBV5-1 with TRBJ1-2; D is undetermined. The CDR3 is 15 residues long. V was cut by 3 bases and J by 2 bases, with 14 bases left in between. Germline CDR1 and CDR2: SGHRS and YFSETQ. The CDR3 is CASSSQHLWNYGYTF. CDR3 DNA: TGCGCCAGCAGCTCACAACACCTTTGGAACTATGGCTACACCTTC.

The rearrangement joins TRBV6-2 or TRBV6-3 to TRBJ1-6; D may be TRBD1 (5 bases). V shed 1 base and J shed 9 bases, with 13 bases lying between them. CDR1 and CDR2 (germline): MNHEY, SVGEGT. The CDR3 is 15 amino acids. The CDR3 loop reads CASSYLRGTGSPLHF. The CDR3 DNA reads as TGTGCCAGCAGTTACTTGAGGGGTACGGGTTCACCCCTCCACTTT.

CDR3 bases: TGTGCCAGCAGTTTAATTTCGGGAAATGAGCAGTTCTTC. Protein sequence: CASSLISGNEQFF. The chain recombines TRBV28 with TRBJ2-7; weak D call: TRBD2 (5 bases). The J call may be in error: the DNA end matches TRBJ2-1 better. The length of the CDR3 is 13 residues. Germline-derived CDR1 and CDR2 are MDHEN and SYDVKM.

This rearrangement joins TRBV9 to TRBJ1-3; D is possibly TRBD1 (5 bases). Trimming left V 2 bases short and J 4 bases short, with 19 bases between. Germline V CDR1 and CDR2: SGDLS, YYNGEE. CDR3 length: 17 residues. The CDR3 spells CASSVPLGDPIGNTIYF. The DNA for the CDR3 is TGTGCCAGCAGCGTCCCTTTAGGGGATCCCATCGGAAACACCATATATTTT.

The V gene is TRBV5-1, the J gene TRBJ2-7, with unresolved D. Germline V gene sequence: CDR1 SGHRS, CDR2 YFSETQ. V shed 4 bases and J shed 4 bases, with 12 bases lying between them. This CDR3 contains 13 residues. The CDR3 coding sequence is TGCGCCAGCAGCCCTCCGACTCAGTACGAGCAGTACTTC. This gives the protein CASSPPTQYEQYF.

Only one count was recorded for this clone. The gene calls are TRBV5-1 and TRBJ2-2, with 9 bases lining up with TRBD2. V shed 2 bases, J shed 4 bases, and the junction held 6 bases outside the gene matches. Germline values: CDR1 SGHRS, CDR2 YFSETQ. The CDR3 runs to 16 residues. This CDR3 reads CASSFYSGGPTGELFF. The CDR3 DNA sequence: TGCGCCAGCAGCTTCTATAGCGGGGGTCCCACCGGGGAGCTGTTTTTT.

The chain carries TRBV3-1 (or the pseudogene TRBV3-2) and TRBJ2-7, with D hard to call. The V end was cut by 1 base, the J end by 0 bases, with 10 bases between. The CDR3 sequence is 15 residues long. CDR1 is LGHDT, CDR2 YNNKEL, per germline (reference sequence). The CDR3 loop is CASSQAASSSYEQYF. CDR3 in DNA: TGTGCCAGCAGCCAAGCTGCCAGTAGCTCCTACGAGCAGTACTTC.

The CDR3 is CASSRTLGGNEKLFF. The CDR3 DNA sequence: TGTGCCAGCAGTCGGACGTTGGGGGGTAATGAAAAACTGTTTTTT. The chain uses TRBV6-5 and TRBJ1-4; tentative D call: TRBD1 (5 bases). Trimming shortened V by 5 bases and J by 4 bases, and 14 bases separated the two germline ends. There are 15 residues in the CDR3. From germline, CDR1 is MNHEY and CDR2 SVGAGI.

This chain connects TRBV4-1 to TRBJ1-1; 7 bases match TRBD1. The CDR3 runs 13 residues. V trimming: 8 bases; J trimming: 3 bases; junction bases outside the gene matches: 6. CDR1 is MGHRA and CDR2 is YSYEKL in the germline V gene. The CDR3 spells CASLGQPYTEAFF. The CDR3 DNA follows: TGCGCCAGCTTGGGACAGCCCTACACTGAAGCTTTCTTT.

This clone was seen once. This specimen includes other DNA sequences encoding the same CDR3. The genes are TRBV9 and TRBJ1-1; the D is unclear. This CDR3 spans 13 amino acids. V dropped 2 bases and J dropped 2 bases, with 7 bases sitting between them. CDR1 and CDR2 from the germline V gene are SGDLS and YYNGEE. The DNA of the CDR3 is TGTGCCAGCAGCGTCGGGTCAAACACTGAAGCTTTCTTT. Its translation: CASSVGSNTEAFF.

This chain connects TRBV6-1 to TRBJ2-7, with a possible D match to TRBD2 (6 bases). Germline V CDR1 and CDR2: MNHNS, SASEGT. Trimming cost V 3 bases and J 3 bases, with 18 bases left between them. This CDR3 comprises 16 residues. CDR3 region: CASSDPRRGPSYEQYF. CDR3 DNA: TGTGCCAGCAGTGACCCCAGGAGGGGTCCGAGCTACGAGCAGTACTTC.

The V call is TRBV30, the J call TRBJ1-4; D not resolved. The CDR3 covers 11 residues. Germline loops: CDR1 GTSNPN, CDR2 SVGIG (reference sequence). V lost 1 base to trimming and J lost 13 bases, with 10 bases between them. This CDR3 is CAWSEESGLFF. CDR3 in DNA: TGTGCCTGGAGTGAGGAGAGCGGACTGTTTTTT.

The chain joins TRBV2 to TRBJ1-3; tentatively, D is TRBD1 (5 bases). Trimming left V 8 bases short and J 0 bases short, with 20 bases between. Germline V gene lookup returns CDR1 SNHLY and CDR2 FYNNEI. The CDR3 consists of 17 residues. CDR3 sequence reads: CASRGRDAALSGNTIYF. In DNA form, the CDR3 reads TGTGCCAGCCGGGGACGGGACGCAGCCCTCTCTGGAAACACCATATATTTT.

The DNA for the CDR3 is TGTGCCAGCAGTTTATCTCCGGGGGCGCGGCGTGGCTACACCTTC. Translation gives CASSLSPGARRGYTF. J is TRBJ1-2 and V is TRBV28, with a possible D match to TRBD1 (6 bases). V lost 1 base, J lost 7 bases, and 16 bases lay in between. Germline V gene data show CDR1 as MDHEN and CDR2 as SYDVKM. The CDR3 length is 15 residues.

CDR3 sequence: CASSLGSGIGEQYF. DNA of the CDR3: TGCGCCAGCAGCTTGGGGTCAGGGATCGGCGAGCAGTACTTC. The genes are TRBV5-1 and TRBJ2-7; perhaps TRBD1 as D (5 bases). This CDR3 contains 14 residues. Germline CDR1 reads SGHRS; CDR2 reads YFSETQ. V was trimmed by 0 bases and J by 6 bases, leaving 13 bases between them.

A note on this clone: Different DNA sequences within this sample yield the same CDR3. The chain carries TRBV7-9 and TRBJ1-1, with TRBD1 matching 8 bases. The CDR3 has 14 amino acids. Losses at the gene ends were 5 bases for V and 1 base for J; bases not matched to a gene: 3. Germline CDR1 reads SEHNR; CDR2 reads FQNEAQ (reference sequence). The CDR3 nucleotides read TGTGCCAGCAGCCCTACAGGGGGGAACACTGAAGCTTTCTTT. Translated: CASSPTGGNTEAFF.

The rearrangement links TRBV3-1 (or the pseudogene TRBV3-2) to TRBJ1-3; D remains ambiguous. V lost 4 bases and J 0 bases, leaving 28 bases between the germline ends. The CDR3 totals 21 residues. Germline CDR1 LGHDT, CDR2 YNNKEL (reference sequence). In nucleotides, the CDR3 is TGTGCCAGCAGCCGAGCTCCGGTCGGTCAATTTGCCTTGTTCTCTGGAAACACCATATATTTT. It specifies CASSRAPVGQFALFSGNTIYF.

The chain combines TRBV4-1 with TRBJ1-2; D not certain. CDR1 is MGHRA, CDR2 YSYEKL, per germline. This CDR3 spans 12 amino acids. Deletions cut 9 bases from V and 5 bases from J, with 13 bases between. CDR3 sequence: CASAEGGYGYTF. The DNA of the CDR3 is TGCGCCAGTGCAGAGGGAGGGTATGGCTACACCTTC.

The chain combines TRBV21-1 with TRBJ2-7; the D call in the table, TRBD1, was not verified against the DNA. TRBV21-1 is deemed a pseudogene. This CDR3 spans 18 amino acids. CDR3 region: CASSKGSKGTGSSYEQYF. The CDR3 coding sequence is TGTGCCAGCAGCAAAGGATCTAAAGGGACAGGGAGCTCCTACGAGCAGTACTTC.

The chain employs TRBV2 and TRBJ1-4, with D possibly being TRBD1 (6 bases). Germline CDR1 and CDR2: SNHLY and FYNNEI. The CDR3 runs to 14 residues. Trimming removed 6 bases from V and 0 bases from J, with 8 bases in between. CDR3 DNA: TGTGCCAGCAGAGGGGGAACAACTAATGAAAAACTGTTTTTT. Protein sequence: CASRGGTTNEKLFF.

This clone appeared once. The chain combines TRBV7-2 with TRBJ2-2; maybe TRBD2 (5 bases). V shed 5 bases and J shed 7 bases, with 14 bases lying between them. CDR3 length equals 14 residues. Germline CDR1 reads SGHTA; CDR2 reads FQGNSA. The CDR3 here is CASSPLVSGGELFF. DNA of the CDR3: TGTGCCAGCAGCCCACTAGTATCGGGCGGGGAGCTGTTTTTT.

This sequence joins TRBV6-5 and TRBJ2-1; possibly TRBD1 or TRBD2 for D (5 bases each). The CDR3 length is 14 residues. Trimming pared 2 bases from V and 7 bases from J, leaving 12 bases between. Per germline, CDR1 MNHEY and CDR2 SVGAGI. Written as DNA, the CDR3 is TGTGCCAGCAGTTACGGGGGTTCCACAAATGAGCAGTTCTTC. Amino acid sequence: CASSYGGSTNEQFF.